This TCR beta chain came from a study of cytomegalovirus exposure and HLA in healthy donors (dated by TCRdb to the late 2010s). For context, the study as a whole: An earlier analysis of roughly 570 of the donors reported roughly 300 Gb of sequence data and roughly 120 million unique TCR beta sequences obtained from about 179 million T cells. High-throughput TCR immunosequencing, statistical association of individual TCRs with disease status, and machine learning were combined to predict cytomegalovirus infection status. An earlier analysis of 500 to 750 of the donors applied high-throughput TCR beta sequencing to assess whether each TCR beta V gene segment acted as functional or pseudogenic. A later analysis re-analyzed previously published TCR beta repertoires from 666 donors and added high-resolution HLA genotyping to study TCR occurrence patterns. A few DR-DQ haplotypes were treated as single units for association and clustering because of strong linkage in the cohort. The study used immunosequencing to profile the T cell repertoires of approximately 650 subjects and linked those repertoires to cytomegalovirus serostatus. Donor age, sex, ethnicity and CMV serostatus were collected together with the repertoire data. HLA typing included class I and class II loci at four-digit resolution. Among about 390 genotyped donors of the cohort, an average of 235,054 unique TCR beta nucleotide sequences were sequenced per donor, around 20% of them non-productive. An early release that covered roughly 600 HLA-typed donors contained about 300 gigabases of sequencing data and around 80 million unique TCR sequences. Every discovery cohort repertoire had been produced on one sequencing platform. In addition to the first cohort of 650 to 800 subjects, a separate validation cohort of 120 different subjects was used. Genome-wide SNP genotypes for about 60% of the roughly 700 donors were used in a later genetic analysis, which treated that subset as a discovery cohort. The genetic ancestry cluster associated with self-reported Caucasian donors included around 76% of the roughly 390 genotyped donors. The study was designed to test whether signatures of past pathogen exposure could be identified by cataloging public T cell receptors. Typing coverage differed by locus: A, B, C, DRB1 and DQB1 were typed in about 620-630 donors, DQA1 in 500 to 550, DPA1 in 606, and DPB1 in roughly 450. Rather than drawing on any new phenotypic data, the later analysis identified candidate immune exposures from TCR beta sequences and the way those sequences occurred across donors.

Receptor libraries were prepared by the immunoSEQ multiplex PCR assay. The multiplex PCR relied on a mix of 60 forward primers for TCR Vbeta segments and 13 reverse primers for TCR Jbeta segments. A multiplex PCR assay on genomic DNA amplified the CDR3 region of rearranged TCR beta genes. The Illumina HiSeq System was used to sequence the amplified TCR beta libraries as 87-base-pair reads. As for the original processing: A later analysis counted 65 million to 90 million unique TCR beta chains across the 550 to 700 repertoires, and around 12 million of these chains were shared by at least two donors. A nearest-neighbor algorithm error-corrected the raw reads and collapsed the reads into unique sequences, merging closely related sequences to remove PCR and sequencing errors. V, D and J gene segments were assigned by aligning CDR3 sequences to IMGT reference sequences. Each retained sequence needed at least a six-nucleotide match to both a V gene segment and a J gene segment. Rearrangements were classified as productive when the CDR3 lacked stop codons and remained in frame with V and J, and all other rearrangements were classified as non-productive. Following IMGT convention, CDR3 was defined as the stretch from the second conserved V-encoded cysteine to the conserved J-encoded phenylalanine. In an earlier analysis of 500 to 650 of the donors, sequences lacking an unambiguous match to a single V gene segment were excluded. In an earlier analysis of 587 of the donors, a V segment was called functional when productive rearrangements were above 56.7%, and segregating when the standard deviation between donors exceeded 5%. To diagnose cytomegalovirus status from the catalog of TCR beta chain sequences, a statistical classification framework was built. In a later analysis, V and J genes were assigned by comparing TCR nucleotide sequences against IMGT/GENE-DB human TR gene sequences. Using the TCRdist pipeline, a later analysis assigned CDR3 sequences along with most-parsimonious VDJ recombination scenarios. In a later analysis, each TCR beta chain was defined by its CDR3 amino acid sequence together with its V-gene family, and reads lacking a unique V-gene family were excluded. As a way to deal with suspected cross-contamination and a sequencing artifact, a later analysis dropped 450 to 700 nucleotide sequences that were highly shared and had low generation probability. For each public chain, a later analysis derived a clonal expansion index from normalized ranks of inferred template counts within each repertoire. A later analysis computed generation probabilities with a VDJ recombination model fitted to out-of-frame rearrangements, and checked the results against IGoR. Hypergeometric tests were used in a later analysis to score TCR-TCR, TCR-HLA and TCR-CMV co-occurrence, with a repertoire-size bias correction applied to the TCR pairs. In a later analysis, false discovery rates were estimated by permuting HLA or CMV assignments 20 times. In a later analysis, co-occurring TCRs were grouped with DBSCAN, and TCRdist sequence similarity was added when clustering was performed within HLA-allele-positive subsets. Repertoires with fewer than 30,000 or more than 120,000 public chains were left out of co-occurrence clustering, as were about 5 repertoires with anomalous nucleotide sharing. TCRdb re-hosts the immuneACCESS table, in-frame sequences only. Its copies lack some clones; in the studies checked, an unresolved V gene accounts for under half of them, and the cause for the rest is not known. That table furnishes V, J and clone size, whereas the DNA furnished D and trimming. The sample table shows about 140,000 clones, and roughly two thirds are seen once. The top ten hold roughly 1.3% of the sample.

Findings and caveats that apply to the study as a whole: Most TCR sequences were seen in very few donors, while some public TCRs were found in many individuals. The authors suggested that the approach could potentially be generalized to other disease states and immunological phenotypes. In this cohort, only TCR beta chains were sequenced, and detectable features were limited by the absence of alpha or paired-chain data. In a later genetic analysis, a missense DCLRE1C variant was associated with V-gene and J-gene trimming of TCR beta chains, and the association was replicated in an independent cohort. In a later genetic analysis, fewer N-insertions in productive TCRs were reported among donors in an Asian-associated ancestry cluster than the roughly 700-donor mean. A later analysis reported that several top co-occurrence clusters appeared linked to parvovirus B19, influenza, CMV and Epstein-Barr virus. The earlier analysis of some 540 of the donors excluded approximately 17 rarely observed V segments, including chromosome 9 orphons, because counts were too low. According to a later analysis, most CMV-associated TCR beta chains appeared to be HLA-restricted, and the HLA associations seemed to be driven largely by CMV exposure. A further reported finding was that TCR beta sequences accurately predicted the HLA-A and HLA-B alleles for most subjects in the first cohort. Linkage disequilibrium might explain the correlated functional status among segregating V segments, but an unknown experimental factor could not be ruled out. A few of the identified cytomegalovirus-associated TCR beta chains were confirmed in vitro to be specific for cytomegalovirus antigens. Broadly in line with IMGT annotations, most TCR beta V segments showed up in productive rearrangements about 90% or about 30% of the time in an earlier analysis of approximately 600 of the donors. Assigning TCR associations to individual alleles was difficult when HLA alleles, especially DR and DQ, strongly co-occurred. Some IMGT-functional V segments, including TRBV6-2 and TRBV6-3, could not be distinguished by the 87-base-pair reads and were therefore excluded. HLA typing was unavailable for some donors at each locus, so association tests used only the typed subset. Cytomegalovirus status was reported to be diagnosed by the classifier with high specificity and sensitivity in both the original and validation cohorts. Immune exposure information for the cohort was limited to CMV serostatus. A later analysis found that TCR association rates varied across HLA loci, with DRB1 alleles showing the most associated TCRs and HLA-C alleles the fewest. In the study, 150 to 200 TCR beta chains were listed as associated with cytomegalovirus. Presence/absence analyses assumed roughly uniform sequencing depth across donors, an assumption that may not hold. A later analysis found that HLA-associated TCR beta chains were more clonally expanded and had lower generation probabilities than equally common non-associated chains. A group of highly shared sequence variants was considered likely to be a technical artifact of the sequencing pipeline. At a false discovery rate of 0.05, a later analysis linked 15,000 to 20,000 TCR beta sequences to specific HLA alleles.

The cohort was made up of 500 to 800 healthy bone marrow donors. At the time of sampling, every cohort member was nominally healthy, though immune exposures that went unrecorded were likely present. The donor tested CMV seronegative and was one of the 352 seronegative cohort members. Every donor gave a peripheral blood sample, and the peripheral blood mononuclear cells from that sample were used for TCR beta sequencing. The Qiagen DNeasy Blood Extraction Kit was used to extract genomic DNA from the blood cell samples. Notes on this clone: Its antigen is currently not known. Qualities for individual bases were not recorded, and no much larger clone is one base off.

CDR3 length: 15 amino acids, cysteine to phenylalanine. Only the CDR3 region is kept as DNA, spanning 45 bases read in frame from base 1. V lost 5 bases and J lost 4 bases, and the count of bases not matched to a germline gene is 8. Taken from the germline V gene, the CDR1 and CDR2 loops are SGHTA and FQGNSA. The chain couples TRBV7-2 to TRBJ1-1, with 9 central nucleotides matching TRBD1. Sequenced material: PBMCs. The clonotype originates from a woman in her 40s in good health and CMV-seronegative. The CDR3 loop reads CASSTRTGVGTEAFF. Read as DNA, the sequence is TGTGCCAGCAGCACAAGGACAGGGGTGGGCACTGAAGCTTTCTTT.